Listed below are T cell receptor beta chains from one sample, sequenced in a study of Ad26.COV2.S vaccination and SARS-CoV-2 variants. TCRdb keeps only in-frame clones here, not all; method: immunoSEQ multiplex PCR. Of about 430,000 clones listed, over 75% are singletons. The material was peripheral blood, obtained in a trial of Ad26.COV2.S vaccine versus placebo. These receptors came from a person between 18 and 65 years old who received the Ad26.COV2.S COVID-19 vaccine or a placebo. Each CDR3 is given with its conserved first and last residue. The D gene is left open where the match is weak. The listing skips clone size in some rows; elsewhere it reads once, few, many or a size class.

length: 14; V: TRBV9; D: NA; J: TRBJ2-2; size: once; DNA: TGTGCCAGCACTCGGAGCGGGAACACCGGGGAGCTGTTTTTT; CDR3: CASTRSGNTGELFF
length: 15; V: TRBV6-2/TRBV6-3; D: NA; J: TRBJ1-5; size: NA; DNA: TGTGCCAGCAGCGATCAGGGAGCAGGCAATCAGCCCCAGCATTTT; CDR3: CASSDQGAGNQPQHF
length: 15; V: TRBV5-5; D: TRBD1; J: TRBJ2-7; size: once; DNA: TGTGCCAGCAGCACCGGGACAGGGGGCCCCTACGAGCAGTACTTC; CDR3: CASSTGTGGPYEQYF
length: 16; V: TRBV9; D: TRBD2; J: TRBJ2-1; size: NA; DNA: TGTGCCAGCAGCGTAGCTTGGGGGGAGGGCCTGAATGAGCAGTTCTTC; CDR3: CASSVAWGEGLNEQFF
length: 15; V: TRBV7-8; D: NA; J: TRBJ2-7; size: NA; DNA: TGTGCCAGCAGCCTTAGAGGGGTCGGGGTCTACGAGCAGTACTTC; CDR3: CASSLRGVGVYEQYF
length: 14; V: TRBV19; D: NA; J: TRBJ1-3; size: NA; DNA: TGTGCCAGTAGTATAAAGGTCTCTGGAAACACCATATATTTT; CDR3: CASSIKVSGNTIYF
length: 15; V: TRBV18; D: NA; J: TRBJ2-6; size: NA; DNA: TGTGCCAGCTCACCGGTGAGCTCTGGGGCCAACGTCCTGACTTTC; CDR3: CASSPVSSGANVLTF
length: 15; V: TRBV9; D: NA; J: TRBJ2-3; size: NA; DNA: TGTGCCAGCAGCGTATTGGGGGCGGGGACAGATACGCAGTATTTT; CDR3: CASSVLGAGTDTQYF
length: 14; V: TRBV7-2; D: NA; J: TRBJ2-1; size: NA; DNA: TGTGCCAGCAGCTTAGTTTCCGGGAGAGATGAGCAGTTCTTC; CDR3: CASSLVSGRDEQFF
length: 15; V: TRBV6-5; D: NA; J: TRBJ1-1; size: NA; DNA: TGTGCCAGCAGTTACTCGTCGGCTCTGAACACTGAAGCTTTCTTT; CDR3: CASSYSSALNTEAFF
length: 16; V: TRBV27; D: NA; J: TRBJ2-2; size: NA; DNA: TGTGCCAGCAGTTTAATTGGGACCCTCAACACCGGGGAGCTGTTTTTT; CDR3: CASSLIGTLNTGELFF
length: 10; V: TRBV6-1; D: NA; J: TRBJ2-1; size: NA; DNA: TGTGCCAGCAGTGAAAATGAGCAGTTCTTC; CDR3: CASSENEQFF
length: 17; V: TRBV4-2; D: TRBD1; J: TRBJ1-4; size: NA; DNA: TGTGCCAGCAGCCAAGAGGGGACAGGGGGTGCTAATGAAAAACTGTTTTTT; CDR3: CASSQEGTGGANEKLFF
length: 13; V: TRBV9; D: NA; J: TRBJ1-1; size: NA; DNA: TGTGCCAGCAGCGTAGGGTTGTGGACGGAAGCTTTCTTT; CDR3: CASSVGLWTEAFF
length: 15; V: TRBV4-1; D: NA; J: TRBJ2-7; size: NA; DNA: TGCGCCAGCAGCCCGGACATTATCTATGCCTACGAGCAGTACTTC; CDR3: CASSPDIIYAYEQYF
length: 15; V: TRBV3-1/TRBV3-2; D: TRBD2; J: TRBJ2-7; size: NA; DNA: TGTGCCAGCAGCCATCCCGGGACTAGCGCACACGAGCAGTACTTC; CDR3: CASSHPGTSAHEQYF
length: 14; V: TRBV5-3; D: TRBD1; J: TRBJ1-2; size: NA; DNA: TGTGCCAGAAGCCGTTTCGCAGGGGGCTATGGCTACACCTTC; CDR3: CARSRFAGGYGYTF
length: 16; V: TRBV9; D: TRBD1; J: TRBJ2-3; size: once; DNA: TGTGCCAGCAGCGTAGGAGCAGGGGGCGGCACAGATACGCAGTATTTT; CDR3: CASSVGAGGGTDTQYF
length: 14; V: TRBV10-3; D: NA; J: TRBJ2-2; size: few; DNA: TGTGCCATCAGTGGGGCCCAATTCTCCGGGGAGCTGTTTTTT; CDR3: CAISGAQFSGELFF
length: 15; V: TRBV3-1/TRBV3-2; D: NA; J: TRBJ1-1; size: few; DNA: TGTGCCAGCAGCCTGGAGGTAGATGAGGACACTGAAGCTTTCTTT; CDR3: CASSLEVDEDTEAFF
length: 13; V: TRBV2; D: NA; J: TRBJ2-1; size: NA; DNA: TGTGCCAGGAAAGCGGAGAGGGGCAATGAGCAGTTCTTC; CDR3: CARKAERGNEQFF
length: 19; V: TRBV5-5; D: NA; J: TRBJ2-6; size: NA; DNA: TGTGCCAGCAGCTTAGGGCGAAGGGGCTATGGCTCTGGGGCCAACGTCCTGACTTTC; CDR3: CASSLGRRGYGSGANVLTF
length: 15; V: TRBV5-1; D: TRBD1; J: TRBJ2-1; size: NA; DNA: TGCGCCAGCAGCACCGGACAGGGTGCATACAATGAGCAGTTCTTC; CDR3: CASSTGQGAYNEQFF
length: 15; V: TRBV5-4; D: NA; J: TRBJ1-2; size: NA; DNA: TGTGCCAGCAGCCCGGACCCTGGAAATTCCTATGGCTACACCTTC; CDR3: CASSPDPGNSYGYTF
length: 14; V: TRBV30; D: NA; J: TRBJ2-1; size: NA; DNA: TGTGCCTGGAGTGTATCAGCAATTTACAATGAGCAGTTCTTC; CDR3: CAWSVSAIYNEQFF
length: 15; V: TRBV10-2; D: TRBD2; J: TRBJ2-1; size: NA; DNA: TGCGCCAGCAGTGAGGTAACTAGCGGGGGGAATGAGCAGTTCTTC; CDR3: CASSEVTSGGNEQFF
length: 16; V: TRBV23-1; D: TRBD1; J: TRBJ1-1; size: NA; DNA: TGCGCCAGCAGTCAATCGGACAGGGGGAATAACACTGAAGCTTTCTTT; CDR3: CASSQSDRGNNTEAFF
length: 14; V: TRBV24-1; D: TRBD2; J: TRBJ2-1; size: once; DNA: TGTGCCACCAGTGTGCCGGGACTAGCGAATGAGCAGTTCTTC; CDR3: CATSVPGLANEQFF
length: 13; V: TRBV3-1/TRBV3-2; D: NA; J: TRBJ2-4; size: once; DNA: TGTGCCAGCAGCCGCGGGGAGAAAAACATTCAGTACTTC; CDR3: CASSRGEKNIQYF
length: 16; V: TRBV6-2/TRBV6-3; D: NA; J: TRBJ2-5; size: NA; DNA: TGTGCCAGCAGTTACGGACCAACAGGCTGGGGGGAGACCCAGTACTTC; CDR3: CASSYGPTGWGETQYF
length: 13; V: TRBV29-1; D: NA; J: TRBJ1-1; size: once; DNA: TGCAGCGTTCGCCCACAGGTGAACACTGAAGCTTTCTTT; CDR3: CSVRPQVNTEAFF
length: 21; V: TRBV6-2/TRBV6-3; D: TRBD2; J: TRBJ2-1; size: NA; DNA: TGTGCCAGCAGTTACTCCCTTTCTACCGTCCGGACTAGCGGGAGTGGCGATGAGCAGTTCTTC; CDR3: CASSYSLSTVRTSGSGDEQFF
length: 13; V: TRBV5-5; D: NA; J: TRBJ1-1; size: NA; DNA: TGTGCCAGCAGCTCAATAACGAACACTGAAGCTTTCTTT; CDR3: CASSSITNTEAFF
length: 14; V: TRBV24-1; D: NA; J: TRBJ2-4; size: NA; DNA: TGTGCCACCAGTAGGCTAGCGTTGAAAAACATTCAGTACTTC; CDR3: CATSRLALKNIQYF
length: 14; V: TRBV15; D: NA; J: TRBJ2-1; size: once; DNA: TGTGCCACCCCCCGGGTGACCCTCTACAATGAGCAGTTCTTC; CDR3: CATPRVTLYNEQFF